This T cell receptor beta chain was retrieved from a study of cytomegalovirus exposure and HLA in healthy donors. The V gene's germline CDR1 is DFQATT and CDR2 SNEGSKA (reference sequence). CDR3 length: 11 residues. Trimming removed 6 bases from V and 6 bases from J, with 10 bases in between. Primers included in the PCR were 60 Vbeta and 13 Jbeta primers. Sequenced by immunoSEQ multiplex PCR; TCRdb stores in-frame clones only, minus some. Here the sample spans about 200,000 clones, 65% to 90% being singletons. For this clone: Its antigen is undetermined.

Broader study findings: Researchers reported in a later analysis that a missense DCLRE1C variant was tied to TCR beta V- and J-gene trimming. Investigators reported approximately 150 TCR beta chains as tied to cytomegalovirus.

Specimen: PBMCs. The TCR comes from a woman aged 25 to 39 in good health and CMV-seronegative. The chain employs TRBV20-1 and TRBJ2-3; no clear D. As DNA, the CDR3 is TGCAGTGCCCCGCTTAGCGATACGCAGTATTTT. Translating gives CSAPLSDTQYF.